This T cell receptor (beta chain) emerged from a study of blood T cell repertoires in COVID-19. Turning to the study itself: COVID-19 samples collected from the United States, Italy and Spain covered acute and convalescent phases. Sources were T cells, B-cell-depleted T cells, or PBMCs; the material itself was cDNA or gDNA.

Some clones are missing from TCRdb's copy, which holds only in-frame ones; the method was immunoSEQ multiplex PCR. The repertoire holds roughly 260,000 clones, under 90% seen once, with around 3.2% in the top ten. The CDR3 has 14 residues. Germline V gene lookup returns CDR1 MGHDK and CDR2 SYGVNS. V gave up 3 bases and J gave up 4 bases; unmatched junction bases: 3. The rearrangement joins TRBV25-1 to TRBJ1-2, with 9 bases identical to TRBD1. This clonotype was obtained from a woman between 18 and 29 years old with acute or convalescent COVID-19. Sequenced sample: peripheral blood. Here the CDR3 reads CASSDRDRAYGYTF. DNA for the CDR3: TGTGCCAGCAGTGACCGGGACAGGGCCTATGGCTACACCTTC.